This T cell receptor beta chain was identified in a study of blood T cell repertoires in COVID-19. Study-wide background: Researchers got acute and convalescent COVID-19 samples from the United States, Italy and Spain.

Seattle's cohort entered during active infection and was followed longitudinally. In this sample, this clone turned up a few times. The assay was immunoSEQ multiplex PCR, and TCRdb's table has in-frame clones only and misses some. The data show 200,000 to 300,000 clones, roughly 86% seen once. The V end lost 0 bases, the J end lost 5 bases, and 8 bases lay between the germline ends. The germline CDR1 and CDR2 sequences are SGHDT and YYEEEE. This CDR3 is built from 13 residues. This chain joins TRBV5-6 and TRBJ1-2; D remains ambiguous. This clonotype was obtained from an elderly woman with COVID-19, enrolled during active disease. The sequenced material came from peripheral blood. The CDR3 bases are TGTGCCAGCAGCTTGGGGCGGAGATATGGCTACACCTTC. It specifies CASSLGRRYGYTF.